Given below is one TCR beta chain in context. This clonotype appeared many times. Its antigen is unknown. Base qualities are not recorded, but no much larger clone differs from it by a single base. The record originates from a study of glioma-infiltrating T cells (dated by TCRdb to the mid-2010s). General notes on the study: TCR alpha- and beta-chain repertoires were sequenced from glioma tissue, non-neoplastic brain tissue and matched peripheral blood mononuclear cells. Three low-grade glioma patients, roughly eight primary glioblastoma patients and three non-glioma patients contributing non-neoplastic brain tissue were included in the paired cohort. To measure divergence between tissue and blood T-cell populations, each tissue-infiltrating repertoire was compared with the peripheral blood repertoire of the same patient. Overall study outcomes, separate from this receptor: The group comparisons were based on small numbers of patients: three non-neoplastic, three low-grade glioma and seven to nine glioblastoma patients. In non-neoplastic patients, VJ-independent divergence between tissue and blood fell below expectation, whereas in all gliomas, and especially in low-grade gliomas, the divergence rose above expectation. Tissue and blood shared very few CDR3 sequences, a result attributed to high CDR3 diversity and limited sampling.

The iRepertoire nested amplicon-rescue multiplex PCR (arm-PCR) platform was used to amplify TCR alpha and beta CDR3 regions from RNA. The input for one-step reverse transcription and amplification was about 95-450 ng of either tissue mRNA or PBMC total RNA. Following bead purification, Illumina adapters were added by a secondary multiplex PCR, and libraries between 200 and 400 bp were gel-purified. The libraries contained internal 6-nucleotide barcodes that were used for demultiplexing. Libraries were sequenced on an Illumina MiSeq with 2x220 or 2x250 nucleotide paired-end reads. The authors' analysis ran thus. Paired reads were merged with FLASH 1.2.11 and aligned to the GRCh37 human genome with BWA-MEM before extracting TRA and TRB reads. For V and J assignment, an IMGT-derived reference of cassette sequences and CDR3 motifs that included pseudogenes was used. Three-frame translation of reads was performed, and productive CDR3s were defined as those with a C...FGXG motif and no stop codons. A clonotype was defined as a unique combination of a V-J cassette pair and a CDR3 amino acid sequence. Reads were filtered by Hamming distance, with the threshold set by the sequence error rate of each sample in mapped regions. The public reads were reprocessed in TCRdb via fastp at Q25 and MiXCR, keeping in-frame beta chains. For every CDR3 protein sequence, its rows merge into one entry that carries the most common genes and DNA. Clone size and V and J calls follow TCRdb, not the original study. This sample is represented by about 130,000 distinct CDR3 sequences; approximately 25% of them were singletons. The ten largest make up 15% of the sample.

V is pruned by 6 bases and J by 5 bases, leaving 8 bases of the junction without a gene match. CDR1 MNHNS and CDR2 SASEGT were looked up in the germline V gene. The CDR3 sequence holds 15 residues, the cysteine and phenylalanine included. The read is trimmed to its CDR3 DNA, 45 bases read in frame from base 1. The source is a human donor with low-grade glioma or glioblastoma, undergoing nonglioma brain surgery, or in good health (not recorded which). What was sequenced was glioma tissue, nonneoplastic brain tissue, or PBMCs (not recorded which). This receptor chain uses TRBV6-1 and TRBJ2-1; 9 junctional bases match TRBD1. The CDR3 is CASRIQGAENNEQFF. The bases read TGTGCCAGCAGGATACAGGGGGCGGAGAACAATGAGCAGTTCTTC.